This TCR beta chain derives from a study of T cell responses to AZD1222 COVID-19 vaccine listed by TCRdb under 2021. About the investigation overall: AZD1222 recipients with second doses at about 4 weeks or about 12 weeks were pooled, because spike-specific TCR depth and breadth did not differ between schedules. Trial participants were enrolled into age subgroups of 18-55, 56-69 and 70-plus years, which contained 148, 28 and 57 TCR-sequenced participants, respectively. TCR sequencing was performed for about 240 trial participants, of whom roughly 200 were given two doses of AZD1222 and approximately 26 were given two doses of MenACWY control vaccine. Study-wide findings and limitations: Participants were mostly white British, with more females than males. The authors suggested clonal diversity may have been underestimated. No day 14 peak-response samples were available, so repertoires were characterized only after the peak T cell response. Nearly half of unique spike-specific TCRs reportedly recognized epitopes outside regions mutated in the B.1.351 and B.1.1.7 variants. A significant rise in spike-specific TCR breadth and depth was observed after two AZD1222 doses relative to day 0 and relative to MenACWY recipients. Conclusions about previously exposed vaccinees are limited because only 6 or 7 AZD1222 recipients were SARS-CoV-2 seropositive at baseline. In the small 56-69-year group, the increase in depth fell short of significance, most likely because of low power. The vaccine-associated CD4 TCRs covered the entire spike protein, and the dominant responses fell in regions 160-218 and 743-854.

A word on this clone: Its specific antigen is unknown. Base-call qualities are not available, and no considerably larger clone is one nucleotide away.

The CDR3 regions of human TCRbeta chains were subjected to immunosequencing. Turning to the authors' computational methods: TCRs in the repertoires were matched against a reference library of SARS-CoV-2-specific TCRs that had been generated with the MIRA antigen-specificity platform. Breadth meant the fraction of unique TCRs that were SARS-CoV-2-associated, whereas depth meant the fraction of total T cells that were SARS-CoV-2-associated. Using the MIRA data, each spike-specific TCR was assigned both to the spike region to which the TCR was reactive and to a CD4 or CD8 class. Log10-transformed breadth and depth values were compared by one-way ANOVA with Sidak's multiple comparisons tests. TCRdb holds this immuneACCESS table with in-frame rearrangements only. Some clones are missing; in checked studies, unresolved V genes explain under half, and the rest has no known cause. V and J calls and clone size are as listed in that table; D and trimming were resolved from the DNA. The sample profile shows approximately 100,000 clones; roughly nine tenths of them were found once. The leading ten clones occupy under 5.5% of the sample.

From its cysteine to its phenylalanine, the CDR3 spans 15 amino acids. Left in the record is the CDR3 DNA by itself, 45 bases read in frame from the first base. The germline V gene encodes CDR1 PRHDT and CDR2 FYEKMQ (reference sequence). Trimming costs V 3 bases and J 0 bases, and their ends lie 11 bases apart. This specimen's time point label, per the study, means: baseline before first vaccination. The vaccinee samples were drawn from two UK trials, COV001 and COV002, one of which was a single-blind randomized controlled phase 2/3 trial testing AZD1222 (ChAdOx1 nCoV-19) in healthy adults. For TCRbeta chain sequencing, PBMC samples were collected from trial participants at day 0 and at day 28 after the second dose.

The input for sequencing was peripheral blood, taken on day 0 of AZD1222 vaccination. This sequence uses TRBV13 and TRBJ1-1; confidence is insufficient to name the D gene. This sequence was found in an adult in good health. The DNA reads TGTGCCAGCAGCTTTTTCGGCGGCATGAACACTGAAGCTTTCTTT. Translated, this gives CASSFFGGMNTEAFF.